These 19 T cell receptor beta chains came from one sample sequenced in a study of cytomegalovirus exposure and HLA in healthy donors (dated by TCRdb to 2016 to 2017). The library was built by means of the immunoSEQ multiplex PCR assay. The multiplex PCR relied on a mix of 60 forward primers for TCR Vbeta segments and 13 reverse primers for TCR Jbeta segments. This immuneACCESS table, as held by TCRdb, lists in-frame sequences with V and J called but not all clones. Of the missing ones, under half trace to an unresolved V gene in checked studies; the others have no known cause. A total of more than 90,000 clones appear in this sample, about four fifths of them only once. In total, the top ten clones hold just under 3% of the sample. Sample: PBMCs. Receptors were obtained from a woman under 30 in good health and CMV-seropositive.

J is TRBJ2-1 and V is TRBV4-1, with a weak D call TRBD2 (5 bases). CDR1 is MGHRA, CDR2 YSYEKL, per germline. This CDR3 has 15 residues. V lost 6 bases and J 4 bases, leaving 16 bases between the germline ends. The CDR3 loop is CASSQIRTGYNEQFF. The CDR3 nucleotides are TGCGCCAGCAGTCAAATACGGACGGGGTACAATGAGCAGTTCTTC.

The chain is built from TRBV6-6 and TRBJ2-7; tentative D call: TRBD1 (6 bases). Germline V gene data show CDR1 as MNHNY and CDR2 as SVGAGI (reference sequence). V lost 2 bases, J lost 4 bases, and 6 bases lay in between. This CDR3 region has 12 residues. The CDR3 nucleotides are TGTGCCAGCAGTTACGGGACATACGAGCAGTACTTC. It specifies CASSYGTYEQYF.

V and J are TRBV10-3 and TRBJ1-2; 7 bases agree with TRBD1. V trimming: 6 bases; J trimming: 6 bases; junction bases outside the gene matches: 4. CDR3 length equals 12 residues. CDR1 is ENHRY and CDR2 is SYGVKD in the germline V gene. The CDR3 region has the DNA TGTGCCATCAGCCCAGGGGGAAATGGCTACACCTTC. Protein product: CAISPGGNGYTF.

This chain joins TRBV5-4 and TRBJ2-2; possibly TRBD2 for D (6 bases). Deletions cut 1 base from V and 6 bases from J, with 10 bases between. The germline gives CDR1 SGHNT, CDR2 YYREEE (reference sequence). This CDR3 is 14 amino acids long. The CDR3 DNA is TGTGCCAGCAGCTTGAGTCGGGAGCCCGGGGAGCTGTTTTTT. This codes for CASSLSREPGELFF. The full variable domain, in which reference TRBV5-4 and TRBJ2-2 provide the parts outside the CDR3, is ETGVTQSPTHLIKTRGQQVTLRCSSQSGHNTVSWYQQALGQGPQFIFQYYREEENGRGNFPPRFSGLQFPNYSSELNVNALELDDSALYLCASSLSREPGELFFGEGSRLTVL.

The chain carries TRBV5-1 and TRBJ2-5; a weak D match, TRBD1 (6 bases). The CDR3 covers 14 residues. Germline V CDR1 and CDR2: SGHRS, YFSETQ. Trimming shortened V by 0 bases and J by 5 bases, and 11 bases separated the two germline ends. CDR3 loop: CASSLEQGRETQYF. The CDR3 region has the DNA TGCGCCAGCAGCTTGGAACAGGGAAGGGAGACCCAGTACTTC.

V usage is TRBV5-1 and J usage is TRBJ1-3; maybe TRBD1 (5 bases). In germline, CDR1 is SGHRS, CDR2 YFSETQ. The CDR3 covers 15 residues. V lost 8 bases to trimming and J lost 0 bases, with 15 bases between them. The chain's CDR3 is CASRPDSYSGNTIYF. DNA for the CDR3: TGCGCCAGTAGACCTGACAGTTACTCTGGAAACACCATATATTTT.

This clone has only one observation. This sequence joins TRBV15 and TRBJ1-2, with D hard to call. Looked up from germline, CDR1 is LNHNV and CDR2 is YYDKDF (reference sequence). Trimming pared 0 bases from V and 8 bases from J, leaving 13 bases between. This CDR3 region has 14 residues. CDR3 region: CATSRDPQDRGYTF. The CDR3, as DNA: TGTGCCACCAGCAGAGATCCCCAGGATCGAGGCTACACCTTC.

Points on this clone: A read error may account for a junction end that differs from germline. The chain combines TRBV25-1 with TRBJ2-7, with 11 bases aligning to TRBD1. Germline V lookup: CDR1 MGHDK, CDR2 SYGVNS. CDR3 length: 17 amino acids. In DNA, the CDR3 is TGTACCAGCAGTGAATTAGGGGGGGGACAGGGGGCCTACGAGCAGTACTTC. The encoded protein is CTSSELGGGQGAYEQYF.

The chain is built from TRBV4-1 and TRBJ2-5; D is perhaps TRBD2 (6 bases). V was clipped by 4 bases and J by 0 bases, with 15 bases between them. Germline loops: CDR1 MGHRA, CDR2 YSYEKL. The length of the CDR3 is 16 residues. CDR3 nucleotides: TGCGCCAGCAGCCGATTAGCGGCGGGCGACCAAGAGACCCAGTACTTC. It specifies CASSRLAAGDQETQYF.

This chain uses TRBV21-1 with TRBJ2-2; the D call TRBD1 from the table was never checked on the DNA. TRBV21-1 is given as a pseudogene. There are 16 residues in the CDR3. CDR3 residues: CASSKVGTGHTGELFF. The CDR3 nucleotides read TGTGCCAGCAGCAAAGTGGGGACAGGGCACACCGGGGAGCTGTTTTTT.

This clone was observed a handful of times. V is TRBV5-4 and J is TRBJ2-1, with D possibly being TRBD2 (5 bases). Trimming removed 3 bases at V and 0 bases at J, with 13 bases between. CDR1 is SGHNT, CDR2 YYREEE, per germline (reference sequence). The CDR3 has 16 amino acids. CDR3 region: CASSSSAVSSYNEQFF. As DNA, the CDR3 is TGTGCCAGCAGCTCGTCAGCGGTGAGCTCCTACAATGAGCAGTTCTTC.

The chain is built from TRBV19 and TRBJ2-1, with 8 bases fitting TRBD2. This CDR3 has 15 residues. In germline, CDR1 is LNHDA, CDR2 SQIVND (reference sequence). V shed 3 bases and J 7 bases; nucleotides not matched to a gene: 8. CDR3 DNA sequence: TGTGCCAGTAGTATGGGCGGGAGGTCCTCGAATGAGCAGTTCTTC. Its protein is CASSMGGRSSNEQFF. The variable domain in full, completed from reference TRBV19 and TRBJ2-1, reads DGGITQSPKYLFRKEGQNVTLSCEQNLNHDAMYWYRQDPGQGLRLIYYSQIVNDFQKGDIAEGYSVSREKKESFPLTVTSAQKNPTAFYLCASSMGGRSSNEQFFGPGTRLTVL.

This clone has more than one count but fewer than ten. The chain employs TRBV7-9 and TRBJ2-2; TRBD2 might be the D (6 bases). The CDR3 extends over 15 amino acids. Germline values: CDR1 SEHNR, CDR2 FQNEAQ (reference sequence). V lost 3 bases, J lost 0 bases, and 8 bases lay in between. CDR3 sequence reads: CASSFTGANTGELFF. CDR3 sequence (DNA): TGTGCCAGCAGCTTTACGGGGGCGAACACCGGGGAGCTGTTTTTT.

V and J are TRBV14 and TRBJ2-7; 9 positions match TRBD2. Trimming cost V 6 bases and J 9 bases; bases outside gene matches: 15. The germline CDR1 and CDR2 sequences are SGHDN and FVKESK. CDR3 length: 15 amino acids. CDR3 region: CASSPGGAGGRVQYF. The CDR3 DNA is TGTGCCAGCAGTCCCGGGGGAGCGGGAGGTAGAGTGCAGTACTTC.

The chain combines TRBV6-5 with TRBJ1-3; D is uncertain. Germline-derived CDR1 and CDR2 are MNHEY and SVGAGI. V was clipped by 6 bases and J by 2 bases, with 11 bases between them. This CDR3 comprises 14 residues. The CDR3 reads CASSLLTPGNTIYF. DNA for the CDR3: TGTGCCAGCAGCCTGCTAACCCCTGGAAACACCATATATTTT.

The gene calls are TRBV27 and TRBJ2-7; tentative D call: TRBD2 (5 bases). This CDR3 comprises 15 residues. V shed 2 bases and J shed 1 base, with 12 bases lying between them. The V gene's germline CDR1 is MNHEY and CDR2 SMNVEV (reference sequence). The CDR3 loop is CASSLRAEASYEQYF. The CDR3 nucleotides read TGTGCCAGCAGTTTACGGGCGGAGGCTTCCTACGAGCAGTACTTC.

In its sample, this clone was seen a few times. The gene calls are TRBV13 and TRBJ1-1, with TRBD1 as a possible D gene (5 bases). CDR1 and CDR2 (germline): PRHDT, FYEKMQ (reference sequence). This CDR3 has 13 amino acids. V was cut by 3 bases and J by 4 bases, with 9 bases left in between. CDR3 coding DNA: TGTGCCAGCAGCTTGGAGGGGCTCACTGAAGCTTTCTTT. Amino acid sequence: CASSLEGLTEAFF.

This chain joins TRBV4-1 and TRBJ2-2; 7 nucleotides line up with TRBD2. V lost 3 bases to trimming and J lost 0 bases; unmatched junction nucleotides: 7. The CDR3 loop spans 17 amino acids. Germline CDR1 and CDR2: MGHRA and YSYEKL. The CDR3: CASSQLSGGTNTGELFF. The CDR3 DNA reads as TGCGCCAGCAGCCAGTTATCGGGAGGTACGAACACCGGGGAGCTGTTTTTT.

J is TRBJ1-5 and V is TRBV28; D is undetermined. V was clipped by 2 bases and J by 11 bases, with 19 bases between them. In germline, CDR1 is MDHEN, CDR2 SYDVKM. The CDR3 totals 15 residues. For the CDR3, the DNA is TGTGCCAGCAGTTTACCGGGAACCAACAAAGTGGCCCAGCATTTT. Encoded protein: CASSLPGTNKVAQHF.